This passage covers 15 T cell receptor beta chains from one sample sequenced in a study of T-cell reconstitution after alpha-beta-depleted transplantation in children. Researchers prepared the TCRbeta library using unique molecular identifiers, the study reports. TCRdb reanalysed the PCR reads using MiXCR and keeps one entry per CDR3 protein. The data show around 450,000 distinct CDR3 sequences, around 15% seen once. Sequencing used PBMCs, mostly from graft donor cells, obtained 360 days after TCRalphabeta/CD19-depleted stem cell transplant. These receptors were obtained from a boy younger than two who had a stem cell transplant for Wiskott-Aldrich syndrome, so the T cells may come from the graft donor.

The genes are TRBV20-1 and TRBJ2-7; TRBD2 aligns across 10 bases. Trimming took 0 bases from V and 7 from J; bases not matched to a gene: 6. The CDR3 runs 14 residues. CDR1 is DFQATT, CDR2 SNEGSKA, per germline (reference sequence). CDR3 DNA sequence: TGCAGTGCTAGAGAGAGCGGGAGGGCCCAAGAGCAGTACTTC. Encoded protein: CSARESGRAQEQYF.

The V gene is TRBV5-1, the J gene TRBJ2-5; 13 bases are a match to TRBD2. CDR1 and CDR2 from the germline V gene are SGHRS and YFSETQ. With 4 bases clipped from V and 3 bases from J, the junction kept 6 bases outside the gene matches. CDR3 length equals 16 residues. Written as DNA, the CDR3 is TGCGCCAGCAGCGGGACTAGCGGGACCCTGAAAGAGACCCAGTACTTC. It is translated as CASSGTSGTLKETQYF. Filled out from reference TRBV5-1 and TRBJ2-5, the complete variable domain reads KAGVTQTPRYLIKTRGQQVTLSCSPISGHRSVSWYQQTPGQGLQFLFEYFSETQRNKGNFPGRFSGRQFSNSRSEMNVSTLELGDSALYLCASSGTSGTLKETQYFGPGTRLLVL.

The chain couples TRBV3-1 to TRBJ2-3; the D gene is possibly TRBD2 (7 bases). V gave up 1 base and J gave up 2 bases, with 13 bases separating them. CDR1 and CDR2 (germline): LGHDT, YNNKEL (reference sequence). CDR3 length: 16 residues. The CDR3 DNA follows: TGTGCCAGCAGCCAAGTGGGGGGGGCCTCCACAGATACGCAGTATTTT. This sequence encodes CASSQVGGASTDTQYF.

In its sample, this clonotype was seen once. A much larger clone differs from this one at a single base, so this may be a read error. This CDR3 is CRARSGSGGPYEQYF. The CDR3, as DNA: TGCAGAGCTAGGAGCGGGAGTGGTGGTCCTTACGAGCAGTACTTC. V usage is TRBV20-1 and J usage is TRBJ2-7; TRBD2 matches 8 bases. Per the germline V gene, CDR1 is DFQATT and CDR2 is SNEGSKA (reference sequence). This CDR3 spans 15 amino acids.

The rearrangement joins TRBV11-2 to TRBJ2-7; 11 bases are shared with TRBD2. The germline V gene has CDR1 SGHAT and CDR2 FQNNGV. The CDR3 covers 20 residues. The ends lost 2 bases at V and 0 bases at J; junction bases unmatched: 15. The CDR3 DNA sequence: TGTGCCAGCAGCTTATTCTTCTGGACTAGCGGGCCATCCAGCTCCTACGAGCAGTACTTC. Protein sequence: CASSLFFWTSGPSSSYEQYF. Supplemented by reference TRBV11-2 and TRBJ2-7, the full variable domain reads EAGVAQSPRYKIIEKRQSVAFWCNPISGHATLYWYQQILGQGPKLLIQFQNNGVVDDSQLPKDRFSAERLKGVDSTLKIQPAKLEDSAVYLCASSLFFWTSGPSSSYEQYFGPGTRLTVT.

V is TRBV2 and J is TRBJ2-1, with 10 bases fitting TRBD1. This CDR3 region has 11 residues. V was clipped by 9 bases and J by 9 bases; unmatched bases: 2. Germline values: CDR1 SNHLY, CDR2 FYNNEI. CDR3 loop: CARGQGSEQFF. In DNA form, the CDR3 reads TGTGCCAGGGGACAGGGGAGTGAGCAGTTCTTC.

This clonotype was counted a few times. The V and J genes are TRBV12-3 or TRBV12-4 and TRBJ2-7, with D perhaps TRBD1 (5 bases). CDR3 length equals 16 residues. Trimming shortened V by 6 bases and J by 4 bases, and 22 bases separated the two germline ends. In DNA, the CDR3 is TGTGCCAGCAGAACCCCTTCCGGTCCAGGGTCGTACGAGCAGTACTTC. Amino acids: CASRTPSGPGSYEQYF.

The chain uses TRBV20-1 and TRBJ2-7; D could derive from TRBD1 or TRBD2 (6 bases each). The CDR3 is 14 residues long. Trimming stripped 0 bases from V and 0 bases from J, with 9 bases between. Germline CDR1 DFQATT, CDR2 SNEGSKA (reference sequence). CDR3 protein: CSARDRGPSYEQYF. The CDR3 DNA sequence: TGCAGTGCTAGAGATCGGGGGCCCTCCTACGAGCAGTACTTC.

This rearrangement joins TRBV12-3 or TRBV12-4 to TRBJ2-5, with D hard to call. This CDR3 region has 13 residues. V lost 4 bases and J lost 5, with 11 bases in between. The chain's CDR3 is CASSSVTVETQYF. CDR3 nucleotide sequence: TGTGCCAGCAGTTCGGTGACTGTGGAGACCCAGTACTTC.

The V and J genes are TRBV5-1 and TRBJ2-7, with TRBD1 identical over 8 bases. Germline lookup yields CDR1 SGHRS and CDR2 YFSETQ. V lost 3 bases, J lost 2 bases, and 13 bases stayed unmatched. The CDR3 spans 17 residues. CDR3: CASSWGNWTGKTYEQYF. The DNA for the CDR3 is TGCGCCAGCAGCTGGGGGAATTGGACAGGGAAAACCTACGAGCAGTACTTC.

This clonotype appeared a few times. The CDR3 spells CASSGQGLGEAFF. The CDR3 DNA follows: TGTGCCAGCAGTGGACAGGGTTTGGGGGAAGCTTTCTTT. The chain is built from TRBV6-1 and TRBJ1-1, with 7 nucleotides matching TRBD1. Germline V gene lookup returns CDR1 MNHNS and CDR2 SASEGT. This CDR3 spans 13 amino acids. Trimming took 4 bases from V and 8 from J; bases not matched to a gene: 7.

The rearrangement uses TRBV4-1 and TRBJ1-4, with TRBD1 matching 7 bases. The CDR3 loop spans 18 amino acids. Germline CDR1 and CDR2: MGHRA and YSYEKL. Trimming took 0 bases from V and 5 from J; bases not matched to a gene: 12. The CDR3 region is CASSQDALYRGDNEKLFF. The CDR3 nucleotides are TGCGCCAGCAGCCAAGATGCCCTTTACAGGGGCGACAATGAAAAACTGTTTTTT.

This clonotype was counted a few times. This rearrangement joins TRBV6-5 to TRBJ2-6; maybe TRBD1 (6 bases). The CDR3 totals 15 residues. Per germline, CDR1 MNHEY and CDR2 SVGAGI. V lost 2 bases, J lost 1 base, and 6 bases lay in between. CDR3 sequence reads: CASSYTGSGANVLTF. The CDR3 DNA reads TGTGCCAGCAGTTACACAGGGTCTGGGGCCAACGTCCTGACTTTC.

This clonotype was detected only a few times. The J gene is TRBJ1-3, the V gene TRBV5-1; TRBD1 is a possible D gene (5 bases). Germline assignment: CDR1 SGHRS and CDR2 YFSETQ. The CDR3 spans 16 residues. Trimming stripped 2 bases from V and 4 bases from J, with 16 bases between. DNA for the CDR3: TGCGCCAGCAGCTTAGACGGCGCGGGACTAGGAAACACCATATATTTT. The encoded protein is CASSLDGAGLGNTIYF.

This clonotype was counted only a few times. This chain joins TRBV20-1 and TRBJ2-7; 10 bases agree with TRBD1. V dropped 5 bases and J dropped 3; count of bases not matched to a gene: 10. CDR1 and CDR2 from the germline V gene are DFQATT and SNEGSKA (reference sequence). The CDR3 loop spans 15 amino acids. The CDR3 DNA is TGCAGTGCTCGACCGGGACAGGGGTCATACTACGAGCAGTACTTC. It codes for CSARPGQGSYYEQYF.